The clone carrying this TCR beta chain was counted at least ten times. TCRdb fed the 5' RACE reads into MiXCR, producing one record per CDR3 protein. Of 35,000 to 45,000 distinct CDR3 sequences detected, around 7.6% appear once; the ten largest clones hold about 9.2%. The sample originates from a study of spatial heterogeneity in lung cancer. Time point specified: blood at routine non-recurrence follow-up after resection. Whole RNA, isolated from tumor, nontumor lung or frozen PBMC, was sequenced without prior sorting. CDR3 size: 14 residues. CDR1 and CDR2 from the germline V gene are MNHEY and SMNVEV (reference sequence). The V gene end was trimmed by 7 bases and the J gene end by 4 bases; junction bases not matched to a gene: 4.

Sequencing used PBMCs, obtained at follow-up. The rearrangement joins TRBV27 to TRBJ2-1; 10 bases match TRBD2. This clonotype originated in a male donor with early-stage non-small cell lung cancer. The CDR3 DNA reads TGTGCCAGCATTAGGACTAGCGGATACAATGAGCAGTTCTTC. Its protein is CASIRTSGYNEQFF.